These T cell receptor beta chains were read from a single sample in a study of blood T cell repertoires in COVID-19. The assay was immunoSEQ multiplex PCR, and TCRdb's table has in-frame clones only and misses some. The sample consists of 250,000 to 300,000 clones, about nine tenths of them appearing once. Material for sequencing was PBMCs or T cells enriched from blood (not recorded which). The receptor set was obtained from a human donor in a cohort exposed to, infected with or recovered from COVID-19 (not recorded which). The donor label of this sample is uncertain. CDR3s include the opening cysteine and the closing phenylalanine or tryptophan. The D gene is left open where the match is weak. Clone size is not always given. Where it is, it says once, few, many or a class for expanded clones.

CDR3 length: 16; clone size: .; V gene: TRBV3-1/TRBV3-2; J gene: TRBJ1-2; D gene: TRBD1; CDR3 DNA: TGTGCCAGCAGCAATCTGGTCGCAGGGGGCGACTATGGCTACACCTTC; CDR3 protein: CASSNLVAGGDYGYTF
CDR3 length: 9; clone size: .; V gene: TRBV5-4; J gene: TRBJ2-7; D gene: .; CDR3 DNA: TGTGATGTCGGAGCACGGCAGTACTTC; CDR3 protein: CDVGARQYF
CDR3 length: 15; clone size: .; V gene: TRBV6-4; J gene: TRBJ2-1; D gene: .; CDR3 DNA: TGTGCCAGCGCTCGTAGCCCAAGCTCCTACAATGAGCAGTTCTTC; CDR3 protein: CASARSPSSYNEQFF
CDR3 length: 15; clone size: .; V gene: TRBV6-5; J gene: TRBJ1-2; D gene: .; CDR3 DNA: TGTGCCAGCAGCGCCTACGAGACCGGGACACATGGCTACACCTTC; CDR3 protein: CASSAYETGTHGYTF
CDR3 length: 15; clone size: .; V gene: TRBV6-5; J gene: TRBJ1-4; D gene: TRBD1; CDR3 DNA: TGTGCCAGCAGTCAAACCGGGACAGGGGATGAAAAACTGTTTTTT; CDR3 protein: CASSQTGTGDEKLFF
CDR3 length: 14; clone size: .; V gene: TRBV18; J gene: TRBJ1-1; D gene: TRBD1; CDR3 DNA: TGTGCCAGCTCACCACGACAGGGTCGGACTGAAGCTTTCTTT; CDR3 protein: CASSPRQGRTEAFF
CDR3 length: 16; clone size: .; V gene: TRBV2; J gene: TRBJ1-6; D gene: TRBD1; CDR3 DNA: TGTGCCAGCTCCGTAGAAGGGACAGGGGTGGGTTCACCCCTCCACTTT; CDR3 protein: CASSVEGTGVGSPLHF
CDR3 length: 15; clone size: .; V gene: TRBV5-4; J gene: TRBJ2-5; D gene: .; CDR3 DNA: TGTGCCAGCAGCTTGGGACTAGACCAGCAAGAGACCCAGTACTTC; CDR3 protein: CASSLGLDQQETQYF
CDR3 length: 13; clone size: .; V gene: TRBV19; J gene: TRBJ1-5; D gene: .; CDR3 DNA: TGTGCCAGTGAGGCGGATAGCAATCAGCCCCAGCATTTT; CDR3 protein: CASEADSNQPQHF
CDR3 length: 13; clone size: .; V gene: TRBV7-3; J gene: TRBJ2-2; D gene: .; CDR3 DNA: TGTGCCAGCAGCTTAGTCCGCACCGGGGAGCTGTTTTTT; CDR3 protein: CASSLVRTGELFF
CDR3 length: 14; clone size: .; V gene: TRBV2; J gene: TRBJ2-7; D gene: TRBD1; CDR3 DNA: TGTGCCAGCACACGACAGGGGGTAACCTACGAGCAGTACTTC; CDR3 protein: CASTRQGVTYEQYF
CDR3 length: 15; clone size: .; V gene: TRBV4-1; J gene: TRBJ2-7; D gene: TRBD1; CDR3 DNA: TGCGCCAGCAGCCACCGGGACAGTCCGGCCTACGAGCAGTACTTC; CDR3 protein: CASSHRDSPAYEQYF
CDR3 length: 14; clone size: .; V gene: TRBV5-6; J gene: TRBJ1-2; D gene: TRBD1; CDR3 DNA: TGTGCCAGCAGCTTGGGGCAGGGGGCCTATGGCTACACCTTC; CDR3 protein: CASSLGQGAYGYTF
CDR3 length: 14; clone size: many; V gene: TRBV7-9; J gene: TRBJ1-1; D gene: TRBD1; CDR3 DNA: TGTGCCAGCAGCTGGGGACAGGCGAACACTGAAGCTTTCTTT; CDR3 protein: CASSWGQANTEAFF
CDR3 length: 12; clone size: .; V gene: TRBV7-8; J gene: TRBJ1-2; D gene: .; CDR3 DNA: TGTGCCAGCAGCCCACAGGCTTATGGCTACACCTTC; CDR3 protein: CASSPQAYGYTF
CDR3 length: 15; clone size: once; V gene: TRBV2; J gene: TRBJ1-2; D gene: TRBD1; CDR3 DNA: TGTGCCAGCATCCGGGACAGGGGGCGTAACTATGGCTACACCTTC; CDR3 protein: CASIRDRGRNYGYTF
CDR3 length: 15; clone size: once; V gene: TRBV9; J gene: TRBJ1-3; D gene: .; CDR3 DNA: TGTGCCAGCAGCGGTATATCGAGCTCTGGAAACACCATATATTTT; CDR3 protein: CASSGISSSGNTIYF
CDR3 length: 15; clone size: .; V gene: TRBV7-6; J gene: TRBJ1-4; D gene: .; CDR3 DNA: TGTGCCAGCAGCACTTACCTCAGGGAAGGAGAAAAACTGTTTTTT; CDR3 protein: CASSTYLREGEKLFF
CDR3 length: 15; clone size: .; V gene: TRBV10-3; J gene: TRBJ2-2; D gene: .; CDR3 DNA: TGTGCCATCAGTGCGGAGACTATGAACACCGGGGAGCTGTTTTTT; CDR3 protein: CAISAETMNTGELFF
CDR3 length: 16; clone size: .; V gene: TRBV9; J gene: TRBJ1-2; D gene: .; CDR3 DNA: TGTGCCAGCAGCCTATGGGAGGGTGATAAGACGAATGGCTACACCTTC; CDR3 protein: CASSLWEGDKTNGYTF
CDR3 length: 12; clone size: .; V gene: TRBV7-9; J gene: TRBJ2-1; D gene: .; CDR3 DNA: TGTGCCAGCAGCCCAGAGGACAATGAGCAGTTCTTC; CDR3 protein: CASSPEDNEQFF
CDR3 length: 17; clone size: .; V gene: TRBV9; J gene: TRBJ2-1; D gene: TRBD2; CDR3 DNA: TGTGCCAGCAGCCGACAGGGCGGAGCGGGGGGAGTTAATGAGCAGTTCTTC; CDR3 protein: CASSRQGGAGGVNEQFF
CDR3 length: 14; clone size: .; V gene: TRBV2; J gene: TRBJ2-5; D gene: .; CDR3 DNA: TGTGCCAGCAGTGATGTGGCAGACCAAGAGACCCAGTACTTC; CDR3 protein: CASSDVADQETQYF
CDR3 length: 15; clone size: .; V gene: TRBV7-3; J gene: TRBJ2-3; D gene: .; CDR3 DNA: TGTGCCAGCAGCTTAGGATTAGCGGGCACAGATACGCAGTATTTT; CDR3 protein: CASSLGLAGTDTQYF